These T cell receptor beta chains were read from a single sample in a study of Ad26.COV2.S vaccination and SARS-CoV-2 variants. Profiled with immunoSEQ multiplex PCR; TCRdb holds only in-frame clones, not every one. The sample records roughly 380,000 clones, about 90% being singletons. The source material was peripheral blood, sampled after recovery from COVID-19. All receptors come from a human donor who had recovered from COVID-19. CDR3s leave out the opening cysteine and the closing phenylalanine or tryptophan.

J gene | V gene | CDR3 protein
TRBJ1-1 | TRBV9 | ASSGGQGAFMNTEAF
TRBJ2-7 | TRBV5-1 | ASSLVGTGGGGHEQY
TRBJ2-7 | TRBV3-1/TRBV3-2 | ASSPKRGSTYEQY
TRBJ1-4 | TRBV7-2 | ASSRTGQLNEKLF
TRBJ1-1 | TRBV7-9 | ASSQTGENTEAF
TRBJ1-1 | TRBV5-1 | ASSEQGAWTEAF
TRBJ1-5 | TRBV19 | ASSIQGDSNQPQH
TRBJ2-7 | TRBV3-1/TRBV3-2 | ASSPGTSGGGPERYEQY
TRBJ2-3 | TRBV18 | ASSRTGGTDTQY
TRBJ2-2 | TRBV6-2/TRBV6-3 | ASSIELGAHSIGELF
TRBJ1-5 | TRBV7-9 | ASSEDPETQH
TRBJ2-1 | TRBV4-1 | ASSQEKRYNEQF
TRBJ2-1 | TRBV7-6 | ASSLYSGGALFYNEQF
TRBJ2-7 | TRBV7-6 | ASSLVRDRGIYEQY
TRBJ2-2 | TRBV25-1 | ASSDDREGNTGELF
TRBJ1-1 | TRBV7-9 | ASSTRQGLDTEAF
TRBJ2-3 | TRBV5-1 | ASSMGQGTQY
TRBJ1-6 | TRBV27 | ASSLRGGDRSPLH
TRBJ1-1 | TRBV2 | ASKDRPNTEAF
TRBJ2-3 | TRBV9 | ASSAETGQGVTDTQY
TRBJ2-7 | TRBV9 | ASSIDTYEQY
TRBJ2-2 | TRBV9 | ASSTSPGGVNTGELF
TRBJ1-1 | TRBV7-2 | ASSPNGRPRGAF
TRBJ1-2 | TRBV11-2 | ASSPGTVYGYT
TRBJ2-7 | TRBV13 | ASSLRVLGGGKGYEQY
TRBJ2-5 | TRBV5-8 | ASSWVLTAQETQY
TRBJ1-2 | TRBV9 | ASSVQTGQGFYGYT
TRBJ1-1 | TRBV7-9 | ASSLASVWNTEAF
TRBJ2-1 | TRBV27 | ASSSPGQYNEQF
TRBJ1-2 | TRBV20-1 | SAIRGQTLI
TRBJ1-2 | TRBV20-1 | SASLQGGMGGYT
TRBJ2-7 | TRBV3-1/TRBV3-2 | ASSRDWLGYEQY
TRBJ2-3 | TRBV12-5 | ASGTADTQY
TRBJ1-1 | TRBV4-1 | ASSRVVRDTEAF
TRBJ2-7 | TRBV11-2 | ASSLGGGGALYEQY
TRBJ1-5 | TRBV12-2 | ASRLNPPGNQPQH
TRBJ1-2 | TRBV4-1 | ASSQDYRTTYGYT
TRBJ2-7 | TRBV11-2 | ASSLGVPSGAYEQY
TRBJ2-1 | TRBV9 | ASGYNEQF
TRBJ2-1 | TRBV5-1 | ASSYRTSGSYNEQF
TRBJ1-4 | TRBV7-9 | ASSFMGIDEKLF
TRBJ2-6 | TRBV19 | ASRDLRAGANVLT
TRBJ1-1 | TRBV14 | ASSQQGGLTEAF
TRBJ2-1 | TRBV7-9 | ASSHSGQGGHNEQF
TRBJ2-1 | TRBV6-5 | ASMPSGVIRNEQF
TRBJ1-1 | TRBV7-8 | ASRSNRNTEAF
TRBJ1-5 | TRBV29-1 | SAQGAGQPQH
TRBJ2-2 | TRBV9 | ASSVLPENTGELF
TRBJ2-2 | TRBV5-8 | ASTHLWGGLNTGELF
TRBJ1-4 | TRBV7-9 | ASSPKGASNEKLF
TRBJ1-1 | TRBV9 | ASSVAGGITEAF
TRBJ1-2 | TRBV11-2 | ASRETGGLVGYT